The clone carrying this TCR beta chain came up a few times. TCRdb processed the 5' RACE reads anew with MiXCR; each CDR3 protein has one entry. Of fewer than 250,000 distinct CDR3 sequences in the sample, 10% were seen once. The CDR3 is 18 amino acids. V lost 2 bases, J lost 0 bases, and 10 bases stayed unmatched. Germline V gene sequence: CDR1 ENHRY, CDR2 SYGVKD. The data were taken from a study of CD8 T cells in ankylosing spondylitis. The genes are TRBV10-3 and TRBJ2-7, with 10 bases identical to TRBD1. Sequenced: blood, either unsorted or a sorted T cell fraction (not recorded which). The origin of this receptor is a male donor with ankylosing spondylitis or in good health (not recorded which). DNA of the CDR3: TGTGCCATCAGTGAGACCCGGGACAGGGGCCCAAGCTCCTACGAGCAGTACTTC. Translation: CAISETRDRGPSSYEQYF.